This TCR beta chain was sequenced in a study of CD4 T cell repertoires in COVID-19. Clones were read by immunoSEQ multiplex PCR, and TCRdb kept only the in-frame ones, dropping some. The data show some 80,000 clones, 83% seen once. This CDR3 region has 15 residues. The junction had 3 bases not matched to a gene; V was cut back by 4 bases and J by 5 bases. CDR1 LNHNV and CDR2 YYDKDF come from the germline V gene (reference sequence). Remarks on this clone: What it binds is unknown.

Study-level points and caveats: Several top expanded SARS-CoV-2-reactive clonotypes were shared by two or three memory subsets.

These memory T cells were uncultured and sequenced directly after ex vivo isolation. The sequences come from CD4+ T cells from peripheral blood, collected after recovery from COVID-19. The gene calls are TRBV15 and TRBJ2-7; 15 bases line up with TRBD2. The sequence came from a human donor who had COVID-19. The CDR3 spells CATSTGLAGGNEQYF. DNA for the CDR3: TGTGCCACCAGCACGGGACTAGCGGGAGGTAACGAGCAGTACTTC. Looking up the rest from reference TRBV15 and TRBJ2-7 gives the full variable domain: DAMVIQNPRYQVTQFGKPVTLSCSQTLNHNVMYWYQQKSSQAPKLLFHYYDKDFNNEADTPDNFQSRRPNTSFCFLDIRSPGLGDTAMYLCATSTGLAGGNEQYFGPGTRLTVT.